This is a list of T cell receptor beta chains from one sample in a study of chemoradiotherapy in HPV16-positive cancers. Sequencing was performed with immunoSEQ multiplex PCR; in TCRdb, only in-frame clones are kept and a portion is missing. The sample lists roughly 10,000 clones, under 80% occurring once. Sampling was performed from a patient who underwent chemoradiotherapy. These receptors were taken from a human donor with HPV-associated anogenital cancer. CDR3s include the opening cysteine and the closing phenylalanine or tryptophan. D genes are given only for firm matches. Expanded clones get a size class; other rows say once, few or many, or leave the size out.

CDR3nt: TGTGCCAGTAGTATTATACCAGGGTCGGGGACTGAAGCTTTCTTT
CDR3aa: CASSIIPGSGTEAFF
j_gene: TRBJ1-1
d_gene: NA
abundance: NA
v_gene: TRBV19

CDR3nt: TGTGCCAGCAGAAGGACTAGCGGAGGGGGCACAGATACGCAGTATTTT
CDR3aa: CASRRTSGGGTDTQYF
j_gene: TRBJ2-3
d_gene: TRBD2
abundance: once
v_gene: TRBV11-2

CDR3nt: TGTGCCAGCAGCTTTGGGGGGAGGCGATACAATGAGCAGTTCTTC
CDR3aa: CASSFGGRRYNEQFF
j_gene: TRBJ2-1
d_gene: NA
abundance: NA
v_gene: TRBV7-2

CDR3nt: TGTGCCAGCAGTTTCACAAAGACAGACAAACTGTTTTTT
CDR3aa: CASSFTKTDKLFF
j_gene: TRBJ1-4
d_gene: NA
abundance: NA
v_gene: TRBV27

CDR3nt: TGTGCCAGCAGCTTGAGAACTAGCGGACCACGGGAGCAGTACTTC
CDR3aa: CASSLRTSGPREQYF
j_gene: TRBJ2-7
d_gene: TRBD2
abundance: NA
v_gene: TRBV5-6

CDR3nt: TGTGCCAGCAGTTCCCTCCATGGGGACATTCAGTACTTC
CDR3aa: CASSSLHGDIQYF
j_gene: TRBJ2-4
d_gene: NA
abundance: once
v_gene: TRBV7-2

CDR3nt: TGTGCCAGCAGCTTCAGGGGGAACACTGAAGCTTTCTTT
CDR3aa: CASSFRGNTEAFF
j_gene: TRBJ1-1
d_gene: NA
abundance: NA
v_gene: TRBV7-9

CDR3nt: TGTGCCAGCAGTGAAGGATCATACTATGGCTACACCTTC
CDR3aa: CASSEGSYYGYTF
j_gene: TRBJ1-2
d_gene: NA
abundance: NA
v_gene: TRBV2

CDR3nt: TGTGCCAGCAGTGACCGGGACAGGAATTCACCCCTCCACTTT
CDR3aa: CASSDRDRNSPLHF
j_gene: TRBJ1-6
d_gene: TRBD1
abundance: NA
v_gene: TRBV6-4

CDR3nt: TGTGCCAGCAGCATACTAGGGGGTAAAGAGACCCAGTACTTC
CDR3aa: CASSILGGKETQYF
j_gene: TRBJ2-5
d_gene: NA
abundance: NA
v_gene: TRBV7-2

CDR3nt: TGTGCCAGCGGACAGAACTACAATGAGCAGTTCTTC
CDR3aa: CASGQNYNEQFF
j_gene: TRBJ2-1
d_gene: NA
abundance: NA
v_gene: TRBV19

CDR3nt: TGTGCCAGCAGCGTAACGGCCTCCCCCATAAACGGGGAGCTGTTTTTT
CDR3aa: CASSVTASPINGELFF
j_gene: TRBJ2-2
d_gene: NA
abundance: NA
v_gene: TRBV9

CDR3nt: TGTGCCAGCAGCTTACAATCGGCAGGCTATAATTCACCCCTCCACTTT
CDR3aa: CASSLQSAGYNSPLHF
j_gene: TRBJ1-6
d_gene: NA
abundance: NA
v_gene: TRBV7-2

CDR3nt: TGCAGCGTTGAAGATCTGGCAGCCAGCTCCTACAATGAGCAGTTCTTC
CDR3aa: CSVEDLAASSYNEQFF
j_gene: TRBJ2-1
d_gene: NA
abundance: NA
v_gene: TRBV29-1

CDR3nt: TGTGCCAGTAGCAGACCGGGAGGGGGAAATGGCTACACCTTC
CDR3aa: CASSRPGGGNGYTF
j_gene: TRBJ1-2
d_gene: NA
abundance: NA
v_gene: TRBV19

CDR3nt: TGTGCCAGCAGCCAAGAGGCACGGCGGCCTGAAGCTTTCTTT
CDR3aa: CASSQEARRPEAFF
j_gene: TRBJ1-1
d_gene: NA
abundance: NA
v_gene: TRBV14

CDR3nt: TGTGCCATCAGTGAGGGACAGGGCAGCAATCAGCCCCAGCATTTT
CDR3aa: CAISEGQGSNQPQHF
j_gene: TRBJ1-5
d_gene: TRBD1
abundance: NA
v_gene: TRBV10-3

CDR3nt: TGCGCCAGCAGCCAAGCGAGCGACAGCACCTACGAGCAGTACTTC
CDR3aa: CASSQASDSTYEQYF
j_gene: TRBJ2-7
d_gene: NA
abundance: NA
v_gene: TRBV4-3

CDR3nt: TGTGCCAGCAGCTTAGGAGGGACAGGTTTGGAAAAACTGTTTTTT
CDR3aa: CASSLGGTGLEKLFF
j_gene: TRBJ1-4
d_gene: TRBD1
abundance: NA
v_gene: TRBV7-2

CDR3nt: TGTGCCAGCAGCGCCTCGGACTCTCATCAGCCCCAGCATTTT
CDR3aa: CASSASDSHQPQHF
j_gene: TRBJ1-5
d_gene: NA
abundance: NA
v_gene: TRBV9

CDR3nt: TGTGCCAGCAGTGGAGGTGGCGGGAGGGCCTACAATGAGCAGTTCTTC
CDR3aa: CASSGGGGRAYNEQFF
j_gene: TRBJ2-1
d_gene: TRBD2
abundance: NA
v_gene: TRBV2

CDR3nt: TGTGCCAGCAGCCGGGACAGAGCTAACTATGGCTACACCTTC
CDR3aa: CASSRDRANYGYTF
j_gene: TRBJ1-2
d_gene: TRBD1
abundance: NA
v_gene: TRBV27

CDR3nt: TGTGCCACCAGCAGAGGGGGGCGGCCCCGAGGGATTGAGCAGTTCTTC
CDR3aa: CATSRGGRPRGIEQFF
j_gene: TRBJ2-1
d_gene: NA
abundance: NA
v_gene: TRBV15

CDR3nt: TGCAGCGTTTTTGACAGGGGGTCTGGAAACACCATATATTTT
CDR3aa: CSVFDRGSGNTIYF
j_gene: TRBJ1-3
d_gene: TRBD1
abundance: NA
v_gene: TRBV29-1

CDR3nt: TGTGCCAGCAGCAACCCGGGACCGTTGAACACTGAAGCTTTCTTT
CDR3aa: CASSNPGPLNTEAFF
j_gene: TRBJ1-1
d_gene: NA
abundance: NA
v_gene: TRBV5-6

CDR3nt: TGCGCCAGCAGCTTGGCCTTGGACAGACCCAACTATGGCTACACCTTC
CDR3aa: CASSLALDRPNYGYTF
j_gene: TRBJ1-2
d_gene: NA
abundance: NA
v_gene: TRBV5-1

CDR3nt: TGCGCCAGCAGCCAAGCACTAGCGGGACTCCGGGGGGGGGAGCTGTTTTTT
CDR3aa: CASSQALAGLRGGELFF
j_gene: TRBJ2-2
d_gene: TRBD2
abundance: NA
v_gene: TRBV4-1

CDR3nt: TGCGCCAGCAGCCAAGAGCTAGCGCCGTTGGACAATGAGCAGTTCTTC
CDR3aa: CASSQELAPLDNEQFF
j_gene: TRBJ2-1
d_gene: NA
abundance: NA
v_gene: TRBV4-3

CDR3nt: TGCGCCAGCAGACAGGTGAACACTGAAGCTTTCTTT
CDR3aa: CASRQVNTEAFF
j_gene: TRBJ1-1
d_gene: NA
abundance: few
v_gene: TRBV5-1

CDR3nt: TGTGCCAGCAGTCCAGCTCGGGGGGGGTTAGCCGGGGAGCTGTTTTTT
CDR3aa: CASSPARGGLAGELFF
j_gene: TRBJ2-2
d_gene: TRBD2
abundance: NA
v_gene: TRBV25-1

CDR3nt: TGTGCCAGCAGCCGGACAGGTATGGCCGAGCAGTACTTC
CDR3aa: CASSRTGMAEQYF
j_gene: TRBJ2-7
d_gene: TRBD1
abundance: once
v_gene: TRBV5-6

CDR3nt: TGTGCCAGCAGTTACGGGGAGACCGGACTGGGAAACACCATATATTTT
CDR3aa: CASSYGETGLGNTIYF
j_gene: TRBJ1-3
d_gene: NA
abundance: once
v_gene: TRBV6-5

CDR3nt: TGTGCCAGCAGGCGTAGTGAAAAACTGTTTTTT
CDR3aa: CASRRSEKLFF
j_gene: TRBJ1-4
d_gene: NA
abundance: NA
v_gene: TRBV11-2

CDR3nt: TGCGCCAGCAGCTTGCGGGGGGATGCAACTAATGAAAAACTGTTTTTT
CDR3aa: CASSLRGDATNEKLFF
j_gene: TRBJ1-4
d_gene: NA
abundance: NA
v_gene: TRBV5-1

CDR3nt: TGTGCCAGCAGTTCCGGGACTCCTTACAATGAGCAGTTCTTC
CDR3aa: CASSSGTPYNEQFF
j_gene: TRBJ2-1
d_gene: NA
abundance: once
v_gene: TRBV11-3

CDR3nt: TGTGCCAGCTCCCCCAGCCCGACAGGAAACTATATCTCTGGAAACACCATATATTTT
CDR3aa: CASSPSPTGNYISGNTIYF
j_gene: TRBJ1-3
d_gene: NA
abundance: NA
v_gene: TRBV18

CDR3nt: TGTGCCAGCAGTTTCGCTGGACAGAACTCCTACGAGCAGTACTTC
CDR3aa: CASSFAGQNSYEQYF
j_gene: TRBJ2-7
d_gene: NA
abundance: NA
v_gene: TRBV28